The 29 T cell receptor beta chains listed next were all sequenced from one sample in a study of control samples from healthy donors and cancer patients. Sequenced by immunoSEQ multiplex PCR; TCRdb stores in-frame clones only, minus some. The sample records roughly 100,000 clones, under 95% being singletons. Input material: blood. The receptors shown here come from a woman under 30 in good health.

The chain uses TRBV28 and TRBJ1-6; TRBD1 matches 10 bases. Per germline, CDR1 MDHEN and CDR2 SYDVKM. The CDR3 has 16 amino acids. V trimming: 6 bases; J trimming: 9 bases; junction bases outside the gene matches: 11. The DNA of the CDR3 is TGTGCCAGCAGGCCTCGTTCCGGGACAGGGGTTTCACCCCTCCACTTT. Translating it yields CASRPRSGTGVSPLHF. Complete variable domain (other parts from reference TRBV28 and TRBJ1-6): DVKVTQSSRYLVKRTGEKVFLECVQDMDHENMFWYRQDPGLGLRLIYFSYDVKMKEKGDIPEGYSVSREKKERFSLILESASTNQTSMYLCASRPRSGTGVSPLHFGNGTRLTVT.

The V call is TRBV7-9, the J call TRBJ1-2, with D perhaps TRBD1 (6 bases). The CDR3 is made up of 13 amino acids. The V gene lost 2 bases and the J gene lost 10 bases, with 14 bases spanning the gap. Germline CDR1 is SEHNR and CDR2 is FQNEAQ (reference sequence). This CDR3 is CASSLTQTGSYTF. As DNA, the CDR3 is TGTGCCAGCAGCTTAACTCAGACAGGCTCCTACACCTTC.

The chain has TRBV7-9 and TRBJ1-1; 8 positions match TRBD1. Germline values: CDR1 SEHNR, CDR2 FQNEAQ (reference sequence). The CDR3 extends over 15 amino acids. The V gene end was trimmed by 4 bases and the J gene end by 6 bases; junction bases not matched to a gene: 10. Here the CDR3 reads CASSSLGQGRAEAFF. The DNA of the CDR3 is TGTGCCAGCAGCTCCCTAGGACAGGGTCGGGCTGAAGCTTTCTTT.

CDR3 nucleotide sequence: TGTGCCACCAGTGATCCCCGAGGTTACACCTTC. It translates to CATSDPRGYTF. The chain carries TRBV24-1 and TRBJ1-2; D is ambiguous. The germline V gene has CDR1 KGHDR and CDR2 SFDVKD. This CDR3 has 11 amino acids. Trimming took off 3 bases at V and 11 bases at J, with 9 bases between the two ends.

The chain recombines TRBV19 with TRBJ1-2; D is unresolved. Germline V lookup: CDR1 LNHDA, CDR2 SQIVND (reference sequence). The CDR3 spans 14 residues. V lost 4 bases to trimming and J lost 0 bases, with 9 bases between them. CDR3 in DNA: TGTGCCAGTAGTAAGGGTGGATCTAACTATGGCTACACCTTC. This sequence encodes CASSKGGSNYGYTF.

This rearrangement joins TRBV21-1 to TRBJ1-1; the table calls TRBD1, which could not be checked here. TRBV21-1 represents a pseudogene. This CDR3 has 15 amino acids. The CDR3 loop is CASSGQTGMNTEAFF. In DNA form, the CDR3 reads TGTGCCAGCAGCGGACAAACAGGGATGAACACTGAAGCTTTCTTT.

The rearrangement uses TRBV5-4 and TRBJ2-5, with D possibly being TRBD2 (7 bases). V gave up 5 bases and J gave up 5 bases, with 13 bases separating them. Germline CDR1 is SGHNT and CDR2 is YYREEE (reference sequence). CDR3 size: 13 residues. Written as DNA, the CDR3 is TGTGCCAGCAGGTACTGGGGGGGCGAGACCCAGTACTTC. Its protein product is CASRYWGGETQYF.

The V gene is TRBV3-1 (or the pseudogene TRBV3-2), the J gene TRBJ2-2; no reliable D call. This CDR3 has 13 residues. With 4 bases removed from V and 3 bases from J, the gap between germline ends came to 6 bases. The germline V gene encodes CDR1 LGHDT and CDR2 YNNKEL (reference sequence). The CDR3 DNA reads TGTGCCAGCAGCCTGTTATACACCGGGGAGCTGTTTTTT. It is translated as CASSLLYTGELFF.

V usage is TRBV6-5 and J usage is TRBJ1-4; the D gene is possibly TRBD1 (5 bases). The CDR3 is 15 residues long. Germline V gene sequence: CDR1 MNHEY, CDR2 SVGAGI. The V end lost 0 bases, the J end lost 7 bases, and 12 bases lay between the germline ends. Here the CDR3 reads CASSYSRFRGEKLFF. DNA for the CDR3: TGTGCCAGCAGTTACTCGAGGTTTAGGGGTGAAAAACTGTTTTTT.

The gene calls are TRBV16 and TRBJ1-5, with 11 bases that match TRBD1. Germline assignment: CDR1 KGHSY and CDR2 FQNENV. With V trimmed by 0 bases and J by 5 bases, 3 bases remained unmatched. The length of the CDR3 is 16 residues. The DNA of the CDR3 is TGTGCCAGCAGCCAATCGGGGACAGGGGGATATCAGCCCCAGCATTTT. It translates to CASSQSGTGGYQPQHF.

V gene TRBV2 combines with J gene TRBJ2-3, with D perhaps matching TRBD1 or TRBD2 (6 bases each). V was trimmed by 0 bases and J by 4 bases, leaving 17 bases between them. Germline V gene lookup returns CDR1 SNHLY and CDR2 FYNNEI. This CDR3 has 17 residues. The CDR3 DNA follows: TGTGCCAGCAGTGAAGCGCTTCTGGGGGGCAGGGCAGATACGCAGTATTTT. It translates to CASSEALLGGRADTQYF.

This rearrangement joins TRBV27 to TRBJ2-5; 11 nucleotides agree with TRBD2. Germline trimming cut 5 bases from V and 5 bases from J; bases unmatched to any gene: 7. Germline assignment: CDR1 MNHEY and CDR2 SMNVEV (reference sequence). This CDR3 has 15 residues. Here the CDR3 DNA reads TGTGCCAGCAGTGTATTAGCGGGGGGGCTGGAGACCCAGTACTTC. Its protein product is CASSVLAGGLETQYF.

The chain uses TRBV19 and TRBJ1-6; a possible D gene is TRBD1 (5 bases). Between the trimmed V and J ends, which lost 3 bases and 0 bases, there was a span of 6 bases. Per the germline V gene, CDR1 is LNHDA and CDR2 is SQIVND (reference sequence). The CDR3 spans 15 residues. As DNA, the CDR3 is TGTGCCAGTAGTATGCAGGGCTCCTATAATTCACCCCTCCACTTT. Translation: CASSMQGSYNSPLHF.

CDR3 sequence: CASSPSWASSDTQYF. In DNA form, the CDR3 reads TGTGCCAGCAGCCCTTCTTGGGCCAGTTCAGATACGCAGTATTTT. The chain links TRBV3-1 (or the pseudogene TRBV3-2) to TRBJ2-3; no firm D call. The CDR3 sequence is 15 residues long. Germline-derived CDR1 and CDR2 are LGHDT and YNNKEL (reference sequence). V was pared by 4 bases and J by 4 bases, with 15 bases between.

V is TRBV7-9 and J is TRBJ2-3; 7 bases fit TRBD2. With 5 bases clipped from V and 7 bases from J, the junction kept 15 bases outside the gene matches. Germline V lookup: CDR1 SEHNR, CDR2 FQNEAQ (reference sequence). CDR3 length: 16 amino acids. The CDR3 sequence is CASSPFPSGATNTQYF. The CDR3 nucleotides are TGTGCCAGCAGCCCTTTTCCTAGCGGAGCGACCAATACGCAGTATTTT.

The chain employs TRBV7-2 and TRBJ2-2; D gene unclear. Germline CDR1 is SGHTA and CDR2 is FQGNSA. V was cut by 2 bases and J by 2 bases, with 9 bases left in between. CDR3 size: 15 residues. CDR3 coding DNA: TGTGCCAGCAGCTTATCCCCGACCAACACCGGGGAGCTGTTTTTT. This sequence encodes CASSLSPTNTGELFF.

The chain joins TRBV27 to TRBJ2-7; D is possibly TRBD1 or TRBD2 (5 bases each). The CDR3 loop spans 15 amino acids. Germline values: CDR1 MNHEY, CDR2 SMNVEV (reference sequence). The V end was cut by 5 bases, the J end by 3 bases, with 17 bases between. CDR3 DNA: TGTGCCAGCAGTGGTCAGAGAGGGGTGAGCTACGAGCAGTACTTC. Its protein is CASSGQRGVSYEQYF.

The chain recombines TRBV5-1 with TRBJ1-4; TRBD1 might be the D (6 bases). The ends were cut back, 4 bases at V and 4 bases at J, with 14 bases in the middle. The length of the CDR3 is 15 residues. The germline gives CDR1 SGHRS, CDR2 YFSETQ. The CDR3 spells CASSAGVSGNEKLFF. The CDR3 DNA follows: TGCGCCAGCAGCGCAGGGGTATCGGGTAATGAAAAACTGTTTTTT.

V is TRBV27 and J is TRBJ1-6; tentative D call: TRBD1 (6 bases). The CDR3 extends over 15 amino acids. Trimming stripped 5 bases from V and 7 bases from J, with 15 bases between. The germline V gene encodes CDR1 MNHEY and CDR2 SMNVEV (reference sequence). The CDR3 DNA reads TGTGCCAGCAGTCCCCGTGGACAGATGAATTCACCCCTCCACTTT. The encoded protein is CASSPRGQMNSPLHF.

This chain connects TRBV6-1 to TRBJ1-5; perhaps TRBD1 as D (5 bases). CDR1 and CDR2 (germline): MNHNS, SASEGT. The length of the CDR3 is 15 residues. V gave up 2 bases and J gave up 6 bases, with 14 bases separating them. For the CDR3, the DNA is TGTGCCAGCAGTGAAAGCCTAGGGACGTTTCAGCCCCAGCATTTT. Translating gives CASSESLGTFQPQHF.

The chain recombines TRBV5-8 with TRBJ1-5; D remains ambiguous. V lost 4 bases and J 0 bases, leaving 11 bases between the germline ends. The germline CDR1 and CDR2 sequences are SGHTS and YDEGEE. There are 15 residues in the CDR3. In nucleotides, the CDR3 is TGTGCCAGCAGCCTGAGAGGGTATAGCAATCAGCCCCAGCATTTT. It is translated as CASSLRGYSNQPQHF.

The rearrangement uses TRBV6-1 and TRBJ1-3; 11 nucleotides agree with TRBD1. The CDR3 contains 18 residues. CDR1 and CDR2 (germline): MNHNS, SASEGT. V lost 4 bases, J lost 4 bases, and 12 bases stayed unmatched. CDR3 sequence (DNA): TGTGCCAGCAGTGGAACGGGACAGGGGGTAGTAAGCGGAAACACCATATATTTT. Its translation is CASSGTGQGVVSGNTIYF.

The genes are TRBV27 and TRBJ1-1; D possibly corresponds to TRBD1 (5 bases). This CDR3 region has 16 residues. CDR1 MNHEY and CDR2 SMNVEV come from the germline V gene (reference sequence). With 7 bases removed from V and 0 bases from J, the gap between germline ends came to 18 bases. For the CDR3, the DNA is TGTGCCAGCAAGGAGGCTTGGGGCTTCGTGAACACTGAAGCTTTCTTT. Its protein is CASKEAWGFVNTEAFF.

This clone was detected only once. The V call is TRBV18, the J call TRBJ1-3; D unclear. The germline V gene has CDR1 KGHSH and CDR2 LQKENI. V was trimmed by 3 bases and J by 4 bases, leaving 16 bases between them. The CDR3 spans 16 residues. The CDR3 is CASSPLTQERGNTIYF. In DNA form, the CDR3 reads TGTGCCAGCTCACCGCTAACCCAGGAGAGAGGAAACACCATATATTTT.

The rearrangement links TRBV4-1 to TRBJ1-6, with a tentative D call TRBD1 (6 bases). The CDR3 covers 15 residues. The germline gives CDR1 MGHRA, CDR2 YSYEKL. The V and J ends lost 1 base and 8 bases respectively, with 12 bases between them. In DNA form, the CDR3 reads TGCGCCAGCAGCCAAGTCCTACAGGGTTATTCACCCCTCCACTTT. This translates into CASSQVLQGYSPLHF.

Remarks on this clone: Sequence at one end of the junction differs from germline and may be a read error. The chain combines TRBV30 with TRBJ1-4, with a possible D match to TRBD1 (5 bases). The CDR3 has 13 amino acids. The germline V gene encodes CDR1 GTSNPN and CDR2 SVGIG (reference sequence). CDR3 in amino acids: CAWERGTPALSGF. The CDR3 DNA is TGTGCCTGGGAACGCGGGACTCCGGCGTTGTCCGGGTTT. The variable domain in full, with the rest retrieved from reference TRBV30 and TRBJ1-4, is SQTIHQWPATLVQPVGSPLSLECTVEGTSNPNLYWYRQAAGRGLQLLFYSVGIGQISSEVPQNLSASRPQDRQFILSSKKLLLSDSGFYLCAWERGTPALSGFGSGTQLSVL.

CDR3 amino acids: CASSSQGVGIQYF. CDR3 nucleotide sequence: TGTGCCAGCAGCTCCCAGGGGGTTGGCATTCAGTACTTC. The rearrangement joins TRBV7-2 to TRBJ2-4; 7 positions match TRBD1. V shed 4 bases, J shed 9 bases, and the junction held 6 bases outside the gene matches. The CDR3 is 13 amino acids. Germline loops: CDR1 SGHTA, CDR2 FQGNSA.

The J gene is TRBJ2-3, the V gene TRBV11-3, with D maybe TRBD2 (5 bases). V gave up 3 bases and J gave up 4 bases, with 23 bases separating them. The germline gives CDR1 SGHNT, CDR2 YENEEA. The CDR3 runs 18 residues. CDR3 nucleotides: TGTGCCAGCAGCTTTGAAGTCGTTTTGGCAGGAGGCTCAGATACGCAGTATTTT. Encoded protein: CASSFEVVLAGGSDTQYF.

The chain joins TRBV19 to TRBJ1-1; D is ambiguous. Trimming took off 3 bases at V and 2 bases at J, with 7 bases between the two ends. Germline V gene data show CDR1 as LNHDA and CDR2 as SQIVND (reference sequence). This CDR3 spans 13 amino acids. In nucleotides, the CDR3 is TGTGCCAGTAGTATCCGGGAAAACACTGAAGCTTTCTTT. It is translated as CASSIRENTEAFF.